This T cell receptor (beta chain) was sequenced during a study of T cells in Graves' hyperthyroidism and ophthalmopathy. Study-level points and caveats: Within blood appeared most thyroid clonotypes that had expanded above 0.001.

CDR1 is SEHNR and CDR2 is FQNEAQ in the germline V gene (reference sequence). The V gene end was trimmed by 2 bases and the J gene end by 4 bases; junction bases not matched to a gene: 6. This CDR3 has 16 residues. RNA transcripts were the template for amplifying TCR beta CDR3 regions. The TCR CDR3 first-round RT-PCR relied on the HTBI primer set. MiXCR, applied by TCRdb to the multiplex PCR reads, yields one record per CDR3 protein. The sample comprises 600,000 to 900,000 distinct CDR3 sequences, roughly 15% of which are singletons, and over 7.5% rests with the top ten. This clonotype was detected many times. What it binds is not known.

This receptor was obtained from a man aged 18 to 29 with Graves' hyperthyroidism. J is TRBJ2-3 and V is TRBV7-9; TRBD2 matches at 10 bases. Sequenced: blood. In DNA form, the CDR3 reads TGTGCCAGCAGCTTAACCCTAGCGGGAGCATCAGATACGCAGTATTTT. Its protein product is CASSLTLAGASDTQYF.